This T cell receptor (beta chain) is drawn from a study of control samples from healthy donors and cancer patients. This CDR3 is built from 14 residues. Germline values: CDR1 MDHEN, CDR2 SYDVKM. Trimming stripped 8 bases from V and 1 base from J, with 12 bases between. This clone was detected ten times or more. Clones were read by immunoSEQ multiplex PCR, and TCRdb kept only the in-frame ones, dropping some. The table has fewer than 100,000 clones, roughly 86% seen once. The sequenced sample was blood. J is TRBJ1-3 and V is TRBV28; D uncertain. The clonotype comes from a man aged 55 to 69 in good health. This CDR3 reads CASCRSLSGNTIYF. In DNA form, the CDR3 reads TGTGCCAGCTGTCGGAGTTTATCTGGAAACACCATATATTTT.